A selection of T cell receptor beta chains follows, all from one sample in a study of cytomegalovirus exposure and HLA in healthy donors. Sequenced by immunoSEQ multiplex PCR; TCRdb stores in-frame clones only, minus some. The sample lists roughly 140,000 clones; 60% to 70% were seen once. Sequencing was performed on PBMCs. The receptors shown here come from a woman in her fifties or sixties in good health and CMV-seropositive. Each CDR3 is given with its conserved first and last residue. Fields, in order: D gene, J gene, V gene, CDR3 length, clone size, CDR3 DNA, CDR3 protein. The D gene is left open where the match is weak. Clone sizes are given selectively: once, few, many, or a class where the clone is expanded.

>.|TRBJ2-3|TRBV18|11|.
TGTGCCAGCTCATCTAAGGATACGCAGTATTTT
CASSSKDTQYF
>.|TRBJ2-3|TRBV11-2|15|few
TGTGCCAGCAGCTTAGGCCCGGGGTTTATGGATACGCAGTATTTT
CASSLGPGFMDTQYF
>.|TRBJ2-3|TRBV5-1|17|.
TGCGCCAGCAGCTTGGGTCTCGGGACTTCGAGCACAGATACGCAGTATTTT
CASSLGLGTSSTDTQYF
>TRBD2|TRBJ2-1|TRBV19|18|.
TGTGCCAGTAGTACTTTGGGGGGAAGCGGGACTACCTACAATGAGCAGTTCTTC
CASSTLGGSGTTYNEQFF
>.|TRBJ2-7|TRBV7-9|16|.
TGTGCCAGCAGCCTACCAGGGGGGCAAAGCTCCTACGAGCAGTACTTC
CASSLPGGQSSYEQYF
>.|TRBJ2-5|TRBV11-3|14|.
TGTGCCAGCAGCCAAGGCCGGGACCAAGAGACCCAGTACTTC
CASSQGRDQETQYF
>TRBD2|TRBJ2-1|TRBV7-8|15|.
TGTGCCAGCAGCCCTGATTGGCGGGAGTACAATGAGCAGTTCTTC
CASSPDWREYNEQFF
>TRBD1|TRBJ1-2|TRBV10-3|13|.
TGTGCCACCCAGCGTGACAGGGACTATGGCTACACCTTC
CATQRDRDYGYTF
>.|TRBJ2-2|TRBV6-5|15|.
TGTGCCAGCAAGGGGCGTCCCGTGAGGACCGGGGAGCTGTTTTTT
CASKGRPVRTGELFF
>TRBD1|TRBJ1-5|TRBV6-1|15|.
TGTGCCAGCAGGGTTGACAGGGGTGGCAATCAGCCCCAGCATTTT
CASRVDRGGNQPQHF
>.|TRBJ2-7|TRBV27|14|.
TGTGCCAGCAGTTTCAGGAGGAGCTCCTACGAGCAGTACTTC
CASSFRRSSYEQYF
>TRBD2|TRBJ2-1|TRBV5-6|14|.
TGTGCCAGCAGCTCGACTAGCGGGAGCTATGAGCAGTTCTTC
CASSSTSGSYEQFF
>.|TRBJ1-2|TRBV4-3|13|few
TGCGCCAGCAGCCAAGATCGGGACTATGGCTACACCTTC
CASSQDRDYGYTF
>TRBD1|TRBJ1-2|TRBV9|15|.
TGTGCCAGCAGCGCGCAACAGGGGCTCCAGTATGGCTACACCTTC
CASSAQQGLQYGYTF
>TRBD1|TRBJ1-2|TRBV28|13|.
TGTGCCAGCAGTCGACAGGGGGCTTATGGCTACACCTTC
CASSRQGAYGYTF
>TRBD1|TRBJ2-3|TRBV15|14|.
TGTGCCACCAGCAAGGACAGGCTCACAGATACGCAGTATTTT
CATSKDRLTDTQYF
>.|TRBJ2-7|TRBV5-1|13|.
TGCGCCAGCAGCATACCTACGGGGAACGAGCAGTACTTC
CASSIPTGNEQYF
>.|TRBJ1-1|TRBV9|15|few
TGTGCCAGCAGCGTAGAAGGGGTTCAAGACACTGAAGCTTTCTTT
CASSVEGVQDTEAFF
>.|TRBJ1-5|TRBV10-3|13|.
TGTGCCATCAGGGGTGACAGAGATCAGCCCCAGCATTTT
CAIRGDRDQPQHF
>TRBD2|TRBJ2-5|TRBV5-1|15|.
TGCGCCAGCAGCAAGGGGACTAGCGGGGAAGAGACCCAGTACTTC
CASSKGTSGEETQYF
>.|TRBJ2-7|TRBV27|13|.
TGTGCCAGCAGTTTAAGAGGGAGCTACGAGCAGTACTTC
CASSLRGSYEQYF
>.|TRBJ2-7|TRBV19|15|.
TGTGCCAGTAGTTCCGAGAGCGGGTACTCCTACGAGCAGTACTTC
CASSSESGYSYEQYF
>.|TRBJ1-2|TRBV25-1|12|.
TGTGCCAGCAGCCTGCAGGGCGATGGCTACACCTTC
CASSLQGDGYTF
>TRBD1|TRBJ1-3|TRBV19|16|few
TGTGCCAGTAGTGCAACCGGGACAGTCTCTGGAAACACCATATATTTT
CASSATGTVSGNTIYF
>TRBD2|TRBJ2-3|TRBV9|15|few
TGTGCCAGCAGATTAGCGGGTGCTTCCACAGATACGCAGTATTTT
CASRLAGASTDTQYF
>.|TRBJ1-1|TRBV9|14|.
TGTGCCAGCAGTGAAGGAGGGGACCACACTGAAGCTTTCTTT
CASSEGGDHTEAFF
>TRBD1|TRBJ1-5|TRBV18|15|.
TGTGCCAGCTCACAGGGGGCGTCTGGCAATCAGCCCCAGCATTTT
CASSQGASGNQPQHF
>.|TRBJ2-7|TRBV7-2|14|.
TGTGCCAGCAGGCCGCAAGGGGTAGGAGACGCTGCGTACTTC
CASRPQGVGDAAYF
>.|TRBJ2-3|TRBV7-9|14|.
TGTGCCAGCAGCTTCGGGAAAGGCACAGATACGCAGTATTTT
CASSFGKGTDTQYF
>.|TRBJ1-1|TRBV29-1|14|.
TGCAGCGTAGATGGAGGGGCACGGGGGACTGAAGCTTTCTTT
CSVDGGARGTEAFF
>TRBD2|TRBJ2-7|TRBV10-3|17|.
TGTGCCATCAGTGAGTCGGAACTAGCGGGAGGTGTATACGAGCAGTACTTC
CAISESELAGGVYEQYF
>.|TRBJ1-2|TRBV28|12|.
TGTGCCAGCAGTTTTGGCATCGGGGGCTACACCTTC
CASSFGIGGYTF
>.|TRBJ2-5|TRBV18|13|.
TGTGCCAGCTCACCAACCCACGGGGAGACCCAGTACTTC
CASSPTHGETQYF
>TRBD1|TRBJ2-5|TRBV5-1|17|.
TGCGCCACCTCGTCCGGGACAGGGGGCGCTGGGCAAGAGACCCAGTACTTC
CATSSGTGGAGQETQYF
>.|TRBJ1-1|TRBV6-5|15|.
TGTGCCAGCAGCCCTAATACAGGGATCATGGCTGAAGCTTTCTTT
CASSPNTGIMAEAFF
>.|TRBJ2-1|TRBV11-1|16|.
TGTGCCAGCAGCCAAGGGAGATCAAGCTCCTACAATGAGCAGTTCTTC
CASSQGRSSSYNEQFF
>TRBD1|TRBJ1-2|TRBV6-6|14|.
TGTGCCAGCAGTTCGGACAGGGAACGCTATGGCTACACCTTC
CASSSDRERYGYTF
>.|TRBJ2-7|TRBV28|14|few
TGTGCCAGCAGTTTAGCGGGAAACAGCCACGAGCAGTACTTC
CASSLAGNSHEQYF
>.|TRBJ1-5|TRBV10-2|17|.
TGCGCCAGCAGTGAGGGGGTGGGCAGGGTCGTCGATCAGCCCCAGCATTTT
CASSEGVGRVVDQPQHF
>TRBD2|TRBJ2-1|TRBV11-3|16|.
TGTGCCAGCAGCCCCAGGGGTCCTAGCGGGGGGAATGAGCAGTTCTTC
CASSPRGPSGGNEQFF
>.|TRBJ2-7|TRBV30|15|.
TGTGCCTGGAAAACCCTTAGTCCTCCCTCCTACGAGCAGTACTTC
CAWKTLSPPSYEQYF
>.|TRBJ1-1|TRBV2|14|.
TGTGCCAGCAGTGGGGGGGTGGACACGCCTTCTCACTCCTTT
CASSGGVDTPSHSF
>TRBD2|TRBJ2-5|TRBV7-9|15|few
TGTGCCAGCAGCGCCCGACTAGCGGACCAAGAGACCCAGTACTTC
CASSARLADQETQYF
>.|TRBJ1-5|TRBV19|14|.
TGTGCCAGTAGTATGACAGGCGGGAATCAGCCCCAGCATTTT
CASSMTGGNQPQHF
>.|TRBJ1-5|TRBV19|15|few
TGTGCCAGTAGACAGGACAGCTATAGCAATCAGCCCCAGCATTTT
CASRQDSYSNQPQHF
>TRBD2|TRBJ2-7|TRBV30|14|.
TGTGCCTGGAATCAGCGGGAGAGAATATACGAGCAGTACTTC
CAWNQRERIYEQYF
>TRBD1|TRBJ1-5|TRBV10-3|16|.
TGTGCCACATCCCAACAGGGGGCCCTTAGCAATCAGCCCCAGCATTTT
CATSQQGALSNQPQHF
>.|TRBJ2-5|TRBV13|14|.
TGTGCCAGCAGCCTATCGCGTATTCAAGAGACCCAGTACTTC
CASSLSRIQETQYF
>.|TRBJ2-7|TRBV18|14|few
TGTGCCAGCTCACCCATAGCGACGGAATACGAGCAGTACTTC
CASSPIATEYEQYF
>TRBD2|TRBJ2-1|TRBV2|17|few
TGTGCCAGCAGTGTGGGTGAAGCGGGAGGGCAGTCGGATGAGCAGTTCTTC
CASSVGEAGGQSDEQFF